The 25 T cell receptor beta chains below come from one sample, sequenced in a study of T cell responses to AZD1222 COVID-19 vaccine. This table comes from immunoSEQ multiplex PCR, and its TCRdb copy is limited to in-frame clones, with some not included. The sample records approximately 150,000 clones, about 86% being singletons. This specimen was peripheral blood, taken 28 days after the second AZD1222 dose. These receptors all stem from an adult who received the AZD1222 COVID-19 vaccine.

The V gene is TRBV14, the J gene TRBJ2-3; TRBD2 might be the D (5 bases). The ends were cut back, 4 bases at V and 5 bases at J, with 13 bases in the middle. CDR1 and CDR2 (germline): SGHDN, FVKESK. The CDR3 consists of 14 residues. CDR3 in amino acids: CASSPLGGLDTQYF. Here the CDR3 DNA reads TGTGCCAGCAGCCCCCTCGGAGGATTAGATACGCAGTATTTT. Combining the CDR3 with reference TRBV14 and TRBJ2-3 gives the whole variable domain EAGVTQFPSHSVIEKGQTVTLRCDPISGHDNLYWYRRVMGKEIKFLLHFVKESKQDESGMPNNRFLAERTGGTYSTLKVQPAELEDSGVYFCASSPLGGLDTQYFGPGTRLTVL.

This chain links TRBV23-1 with TRBJ2-7; D is unclear. Being an ORF, TRBV23-1 has a function that is uncertain. This CDR3 has 15 amino acids. With 0 bases removed from V and 4 bases from J, the gap between germline ends came to 13 bases. The CDR3 DNA follows: TGCGCCAGCAGTCAATCCCACGGGCGAAGGTACGAGCAGTACTTC. It specifies CASSQSHGRRYEQYF.

The CDR3, as DNA: TGTGCCACCAGCAGTGTTGGACAGGGGAAGGTGGGGGAGCTGTTTTTT. Translated: CATSSVGQGKVGELFF. This chain joins TRBV15 and TRBJ2-2; TRBD1 aligns across 9 bases. The germline CDR1 and CDR2 sequences are LNHNV and YYDKDF (reference sequence). V was pared by 3 bases and J by 8 bases, with 10 bases of the junction left unmatched. The CDR3 is 16 residues long.

The chain couples TRBV14 to TRBJ2-2; 8 nucleotides agree with TRBD1. The germline CDR1 and CDR2 sequences are SGHDN and FVKESK. The CDR3 length is 17 residues. The J segment lost 7 bases and the V segment lost 5 bases, leaving 15 bases of the junction unmatched. CDR3 sequence: CASSSKWAQGADGELFF. CDR3 DNA sequence: TGTGCCAGCAGCTCAAAGTGGGCTCAGGGGGCAGACGGGGAGCTGTTTTTT. Combining the CDR3 with reference TRBV14 and TRBJ2-2 gives the whole variable domain EAGVTQFPSHSVIEKGQTVTLRCDPISGHDNLYWYRRVMGKEIKFLLHFVKESKQDESGMPNNRFLAERTGGTYSTLKVQPAELEDSGVYFCASSSKWAQGADGELFFGEGSRLTVL.

The genes are TRBV19 and TRBJ2-1; the D is unclear. There are 14 residues in the CDR3. The V end lost 4 bases, the J end lost 2 bases, and 9 bases lay between the germline ends. Germline-derived CDR1 and CDR2 are LNHDA and SQIVND (reference sequence). CDR3 residues: CASSKGSTYNEQFF. CDR3 in DNA: TGTGCCAGTAGTAAAGGGTCGACCTACAATGAGCAGTTCTTC.

The chain combines TRBV28 with TRBJ2-1; D unresolved. V lost 8 bases and J lost 3, with 17 bases in between. CDR1 is MDHEN and CDR2 is SYDVKM in the germline V gene. The CDR3 contains 15 residues. Here the CDR3 DNA reads TGTGCCAGCTGGCCGGAACTGCCTGTCTACAATGAGCAGTTCTTC. Translating gives CASWPELPVYNEQFF. The whole variable domain, filled in from reference TRBV28 and TRBJ2-1, reads DVKVTQSSRYLVKRTGEKVFLECVQDMDHENMFWYRQDPGLGLRLIYFSYDVKMKEKGDIPEGYSVSREKKERFSLILESASTNQTSMYLCASWPELPVYNEQFFGPGTRLTVL.

The chain carries TRBV12-3 or TRBV12-4 and TRBJ1-2; tentative D call: TRBD1 (6 bases). Trimming removed 6 bases from V and 4 bases from J, with 12 bases in between. CDR3 length: 13 amino acids. The CDR3 protein is CASRPDSLYGYTF. CDR3 bases: TGTGCCAGCAGACCGGACAGCCTCTATGGCTACACCTTC.

This rearrangement joins TRBV7-8 to TRBJ1-5, with unresolved D. Trimming shortened V by 4 bases and J by 2 bases, and 9 bases separated the two germline ends. CDR1 is SGHVS, CDR2 FQNEAQ, per germline. There are 14 residues in the CDR3. The CDR3 sequence is CASSSTGGNQPQHF. The DNA for the CDR3 is TGTGCCAGCAGCTCCACCGGGGGCAATCAGCCCCAGCATTTT.

The V and J genes are TRBV5-1 and TRBJ2-5, with a weak D call TRBD1 (6 bases). The germline CDR1 and CDR2 sequences are SGHRS and YFSETQ. This CDR3 comprises 14 residues. V gave up 4 bases and J gave up 2 bases, with 12 bases separating them. CDR3 sequence: CASSGRQAQETQYF. The DNA for the CDR3 is TGCGCCAGCAGCGGGAGACAGGCTCAAGAGACCCAGTACTTC.

The CDR3 region has the DNA TGTGCCAGCAGTTCCTACAGAGCAACTAATGAAAAACTGTTTTTT. It translates to CASSSYRATNEKLFF. The V and J genes are TRBV28 and TRBJ1-4, with D uncertain. This CDR3 contains 15 residues. The V gene lost 4 bases and the J gene lost 0 bases, with 9 bases spanning the gap. Per the germline V gene, CDR1 is MDHEN and CDR2 is SYDVKM.

The chain links TRBV6-5 to TRBJ1-1; 8 bases fit TRBD1. Looked up from germline, CDR1 is MNHEY and CDR2 is SVGAGI. The trim removed 10 bases at V and 5 bases at J, leaving 3 bases unmatched. The CDR3 spans 11 residues. CDR3 region: CAINRGTEAFF. As DNA, the CDR3 is TGTGCCATAAACAGGGGGACTGAAGCTTTCTTT.

The chain employs TRBV29-1 and TRBJ2-2, with D possibly TRBD1 on 6 matching bases. CDR3 size: 14 residues. Germline CDR1 SQVTM, CDR2 ANQGSEA. With 7 bases removed from V and 5 bases from J, the gap between germline ends came to 17 bases. CDR3 coding DNA: TGCAGCGCCTCGGTCCTCACAGGGACCGGGGAGCTGTTTTTT. Residues: CSASVLTGTGELFF.

The chain has TRBV2 and TRBJ1-1, with 10 positions matching TRBD1. Looked up from germline, CDR1 is SNHLY and CDR2 is FYNNEI. The V gene end was trimmed by 5 bases and the J gene end by 5 bases; junction bases not matched to a gene: 5. The CDR3 runs 14 residues. The CDR3, as DNA: TGTGCCAGCAGTCCGACAGGGGGCTGGACTGAAGCTTTCTTT. It codes for CASSPTGGWTEAFF.

CDR3 DNA sequence: TGTGCCAGCAGTTCTAACCCTATGCCTAGCGGGAGACGCGATGAGCAGTTCTTC. As protein: CASSSNPMPSGRRDEQFF. The chain joins TRBV27 to TRBJ2-1, with TRBD2 matching 10 bases. Per the germline V gene, CDR1 is MNHEY and CDR2 is SMNVEV (reference sequence). V lost 4 bases to trimming and J lost 8 bases; unmatched junction nucleotides: 17. The CDR3 is 18 amino acids.

In the case of this clone: A read error may produce the germline difference seen at one junction end. The rearrangement links TRBV6-5 to TRBJ2-5; perhaps TRBD2 as D (7 bases). The germline CDR1 and CDR2 sequences are MNHEY and SVGAGI. This CDR3 region has 16 residues. CDR3 amino acids: CASCYSWGGGVETQYF. Written as DNA, the CDR3 is TGTGCCAGCTGTTACTCTTGGGGAGGGGGGGTGGAGACCCAGTACTTC.

The chain joins TRBV6-1 to TRBJ1-1; D call uncertain. V shed 6 bases and J shed 1 base, with 9 bases lying between them. Germline CDR1 and CDR2: MNHNS and SASEGT. This CDR3 has 13 amino acids. In nucleotides, the CDR3 is TGTGCCAGCAGCCTAACATCGAACACTGAAGCTTTCTTT. This codes for CASSLTSNTEAFF.

The chain carries TRBV10-3 and TRBJ2-5; D is tentatively TRBD1 or TRBD2 (6 bases each). The germline V and J ends were trimmed by 8 bases and 2 bases, with 9 bases remaining between them. Germline V gene data show CDR1 as ENHRY and CDR2 as SYGVKD. The CDR3 is 12 amino acids. Here the CDR3 DNA reads TGTGCCATCCGGGGGCGACAAGAGACCCAGTACTTC. Translating it yields CAIRGRQETQYF.

Here the CDR3 DNA reads TGTGCCATCAGTGGACAGGATTTCTCCTACAATGAGCAGTTCTTC. It specifies CAISGQDFSYNEQFF. This chain connects TRBV10-3 to TRBJ2-1, with a possible D match to TRBD1 (6 bases). The germline V and J ends were trimmed by 4 bases and 0 bases, with 10 bases remaining between them. CDR1 is ENHRY and CDR2 is SYGVKD in the germline V gene. The CDR3 extends over 15 amino acids.

The V gene is TRBV11-3, the J gene TRBJ2-1; a possible D gene is TRBD1 (6 bases). Germline V gene lookup returns CDR1 SGHNT and CDR2 YENEEA. Trimming took off 3 bases at V and 2 bases at J, with 17 bases between the two ends. The CDR3 extends over 17 amino acids. CDR3 nucleotides: TGTGCCAGCAGCTTGGGGCCGACAGGCTCTGCCTACAATGAGCAGTTCTTC. It is translated as CASSLGPTGSAYNEQFF.

V is TRBV12-3 or TRBV12-4 and J is TRBJ2-5; D remains unclear. Trimming pared 2 bases from V and 1 base from J, leaving 5 bases between. The CDR3 has 13 residues. CDR3 amino acids: CASSLYRQETQYF. The CDR3 DNA follows: TGTGCCAGCAGTTTATACCGCCAAGAGACCCAGTACTTC.

The V call is TRBV14, the J call TRBJ2-5; D unresolved. Germline loops: CDR1 SGHDN, CDR2 FVKESK. The CDR3 runs 13 residues. Trimming took 1 base from V and 5 from J, leaving 8 bases between them. CDR3 nucleotide sequence: TGTGCCAGCAGCCAAGGCGTGGGGGAGACCCAGTACTTC. Translation: CASSQGVGETQYF. Full variable domain (missing parts from reference TRBV14 and TRBJ2-5): EAGVTQFPSHSVIEKGQTVTLRCDPISGHDNLYWYRRVMGKEIKFLLHFVKESKQDESGMPNNRFLAERTGGTYSTLKVQPAELEDSGVYFCASSQGVGETQYFGPGTRLLVL.

In this sample, this clone turned up a few times. The V and J genes are TRBV20-1 and TRBJ1-1; D unresolved. V was shortened by 3 bases and J by 9 bases, with 8 bases between the two germline ends. Germline CDR1 and CDR2: DFQATT and SNEGSKA (reference sequence). The CDR3 is 10 residues long. CDR3 loop: CSASSRKAFF. The DNA of the CDR3 is TGCAGTGCTAGCTCCCGAAAAGCTTTCTTT.

V usage is TRBV18 and J usage is TRBJ1-2; D is possibly TRBD1 (6 bases). The germline CDR1 and CDR2 sequences are KGHSH and LQKENI. The CDR3 contains 14 residues. Deletions cut 3 bases from V and 8 bases from J, with 16 bases between. In nucleotides, the CDR3 is TGTGCCAGCTCACCGACAGGCCTTAAAGGGGGCTACACCTTC. Translation gives CASSPTGLKGGYTF.

The CDR3 loop reads CASSFDTSNYGYTF. The CDR3 bases are TGTGCCAGCAGCTTCGACACATCTAACTATGGCTACACCTTC. V gene TRBV5-5 combines with J gene TRBJ1-2; no clear D. Trimming removed 2 bases from V and 0 bases from J, with 8 bases in between. The length of the CDR3 is 14 residues. Germline lookup yields CDR1 SGHKS and CDR2 YYEKEE (reference sequence).

V usage is TRBV6-5 and J usage is TRBJ2-7, with D maybe TRBD2 (7 bases). Germline loops: CDR1 MNHEY, CDR2 SVGAGI. The CDR3 length is 15 residues. V was clipped by 6 bases and J by 3 bases, with 18 bases between them. CDR3 DNA sequence: TGTGCCAGCAGGCCCCAGGGGCTAGCGGACTACGAGCAGTACTTC. Its protein product is CASRPQGLADYEQYF.